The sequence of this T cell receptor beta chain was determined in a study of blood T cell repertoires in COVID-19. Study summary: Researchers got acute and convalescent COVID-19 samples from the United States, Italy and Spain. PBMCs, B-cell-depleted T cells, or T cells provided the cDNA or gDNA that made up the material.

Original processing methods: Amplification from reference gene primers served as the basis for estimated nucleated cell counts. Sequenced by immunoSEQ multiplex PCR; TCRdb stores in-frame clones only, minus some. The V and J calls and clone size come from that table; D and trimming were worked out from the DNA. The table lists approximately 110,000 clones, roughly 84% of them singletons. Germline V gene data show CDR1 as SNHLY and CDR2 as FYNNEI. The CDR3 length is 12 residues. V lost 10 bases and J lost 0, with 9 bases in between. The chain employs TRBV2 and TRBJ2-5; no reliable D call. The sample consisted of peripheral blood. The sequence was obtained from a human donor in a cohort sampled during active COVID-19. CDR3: CATTKYQETQYF. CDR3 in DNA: TGTGCCACGACAAAGTACCAAGAGACCCAGTACTTC.